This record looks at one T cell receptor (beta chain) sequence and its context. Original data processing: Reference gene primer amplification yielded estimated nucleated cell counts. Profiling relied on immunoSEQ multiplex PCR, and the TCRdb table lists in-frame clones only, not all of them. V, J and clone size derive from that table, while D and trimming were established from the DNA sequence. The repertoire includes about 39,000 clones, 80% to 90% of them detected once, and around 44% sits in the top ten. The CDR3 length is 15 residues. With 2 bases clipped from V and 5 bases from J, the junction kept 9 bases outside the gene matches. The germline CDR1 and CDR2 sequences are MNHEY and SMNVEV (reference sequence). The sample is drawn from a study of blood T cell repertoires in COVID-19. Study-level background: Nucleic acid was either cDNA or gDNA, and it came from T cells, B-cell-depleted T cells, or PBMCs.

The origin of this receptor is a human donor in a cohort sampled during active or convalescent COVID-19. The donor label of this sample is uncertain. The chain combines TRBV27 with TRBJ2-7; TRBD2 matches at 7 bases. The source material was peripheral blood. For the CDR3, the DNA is TGTGCCAGCAGTTTACGCGGGACTATTCAGGACGAGCAGTACTTC. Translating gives CASSLRGTIQDEQYF.